The source of this TCR beta chain is a study of technical replicates of blood from a few donors. Clones were read by immunoSEQ multiplex PCR, and TCRdb kept only the in-frame ones, dropping some. Altogether tens of thousands of clones are present, 85% to 95% being singletons, with the ten largest covering over 0.2%. The CDR3 is 14 residues long. Trimming left V 0 bases short and J 4 bases short, with 10 bases between. CDR1 and CDR2 from the germline V gene are WNHNN and SYGVQD (reference sequence). The sample taken for sequencing was T cells isolated from PBMCs. The clonotype was recovered from a human donor in good health. J is TRBJ2-7 and V is TRBV10-1; a weak D match, TRBD2 (6 bases). The CDR3 region has the DNA TGCGCCAGCAGTGAGTCAGTACTAGCATACGAGCAGTACTTC. Translation gives CASSESVLAYEQYF.